This T cell receptor (beta chain) emerged from a study of T cells of healthy individuals. This clonotype has just a few counts. TCRdb called the 5' RACE reads again in MiXCR, with one record for every CDR3 protein. Among 50,000 to 55,000 distinct CDR3 sequences listed, roughly 14% were seen once. This TCR came from a human donor in good health.

In DNA form, the CDR3 reads TGTGCCAGCAGCGCCGTCCTTGGGGGGGAGCTGTTTTTT. Translated, it gives CASSAVLGGELFF. The V call is TRBV5-6, the J call TRBJ2-2; D uncertain. Germline V lookup: CDR1 SGHDT, CDR2 YYEEEE. The CDR3 totals 13 residues. V was clipped by 4 bases and J by 8 bases, with 12 bases between them.